These 5 T cell receptor beta chains were all obtained from the same sample, sequenced in a study of cytomegalovirus exposure and HLA in healthy donors. Researchers ran the PCR with 60 Vbeta and 13 Jbeta primers. The repertoire was sequenced with immunoSEQ multiplex PCR; TCRdb's copy has only in-frame clones and lacks some. The sample data list about 170,000 clones. Sample: PBMCs. Receptor source: a young woman in good health and CMV-seropositive.

CDR3 protein: CASSLVGRLAGASYNEQFF. CDR3 DNA sequence: TGTGCCAGCAGCTTAGTGGGTAGGCTAGCGGGAGCCTCCTACAATGAGCAGTTCTTC. This chain links TRBV7-9 with TRBJ2-1; 10 bases are a match to TRBD2. V shed 1 base, J shed 0 bases, and the junction held 9 bases outside the gene matches. The V gene's germline CDR1 is SEHNR and CDR2 FQNEAQ (reference sequence). The CDR3 spans 19 residues. Full variable domain (missing parts from reference TRBV7-9 and TRBJ2-1): DTGVSQNPRHKITKRGQNVTFRCDPISEHNRLYWYRQTLGQGPEFLTYFQNEAQLEKSRLLSDRFSAERPKGSFSTLEIQRTEQGDSAMYLCASSLVGRLAGASYNEQFFGPGTRLTVL.

This rearrangement joins TRBV5-1 to TRBJ2-1; 10 bases align to TRBD2. Germline CDR1 SGHRS, CDR2 YFSETQ. With 1 base clipped from V and 9 bases from J, the junction kept 13 bases outside the gene matches. This CDR3 has 17 residues. The DNA of the CDR3 is TGCGCCAGCAGCTTGAGATTCGCGAGCGGGAGGGAGGGTGAGCAGTTCTTC. Amino acid sequence: CASSLRFASGREGEQFF.

The rearrangement links TRBV29-1 to TRBJ2-3; 10 bases line up with TRBD1. This CDR3 is 15 amino acids long. The germline V gene has CDR1 SQVTM and CDR2 ANQGSEA. Trimming at V came to 7 bases and at J to 2 bases, leaving 9 bases not matched to a gene. For the CDR3, the DNA is TGCAGCGCCTGTGGGGGACAGGGGATCACAGATACGCAGTATTTT. Translation: CSACGGQGITDTQYF.

The chain joins TRBV6-5 to TRBJ2-3; 7 positions match TRBD1. With 6 bases clipped from V and 2 bases from J, the junction kept 8 bases outside the gene matches. This CDR3 comprises 15 residues. Looked up from germline, CDR1 is MNHEY and CDR2 is SVGAGI. This chain's CDR3 is CASRLQGKITDTQYF. The CDR3 DNA is TGTGCCAGCAGGTTACAGGGGAAGATCACAGATACGCAGTATTTT.

The V gene is TRBV9, the J gene TRBJ2-1; TRBD2 matches at 8 bases. The germline V gene encodes CDR1 SGDLS and CDR2 YYNGEE. The CDR3 loop spans 16 amino acids. Germline trimming cut 4 bases from V and 7 bases from J; bases unmatched to any gene: 13. The CDR3 here is CASSWDGGASGNEQFF. Here the CDR3 DNA reads TGTGCCAGCAGCTGGGACGGGGGGGCTTCGGGGAATGAGCAGTTCTTC.